Presented here are 15 T cell receptor beta chains from one specimen sequenced in a study of identical twins. TCRdb analysed the 5' RACE reads with MiXCR anew, one entry per CDR3 protein. The repertoire holds some 1,700,000 distinct CDR3 sequences, with about 31% as singletons. Source material: cord blood. The receptor source for this set is a newborn girl in good health.

The chain uses TRBV6-1 and TRBJ2-7; D gene ambiguous. From germline, CDR1 is MNHNS and CDR2 SASEGT. The CDR3 covers 16 residues. V was trimmed by 0 bases and J by 4 bases, leaving 16 bases between them. The CDR3 sequence: CASSEALRQELYEQYF. CDR3 DNA sequence: TGTGCCAGCAGTGAAGCGCTGAGGCAGGAGCTTTACGAGCAGTACTTC.

This clonotype was observed a handful of times. V and J are TRBV29-1 and TRBJ1-2, with 8 bases lining up with TRBD1. The CDR3 sequence is 13 residues long. With V trimmed by 3 bases and J by 5 bases, 5 bases remained unmatched. Per germline, CDR1 SQVTM and CDR2 ANQGSEA. This CDR3 is CSVEDRVGYGYTF. CDR3 bases: TGCAGCGTTGAGGACAGGGTGGGATATGGCTACACCTTC. Full variable domain (outside the CDR3, taken from reference TRBV29-1 and TRBJ1-2): SAVISQKPSRDICQRGTSLTIQCQVDSQVTMMFWYRQQPGQSLTLIATANQGSEATYESGFVIDKFPISRPNLTFSTLTVSNMSPEDSSIYLCSVEDRVGYGYTFGSGTRLTVV.

The chain is built from TRBV5-1 and TRBJ2-5; 11 bases match TRBD2. The V and J ends lost 0 bases and 11 bases, in that order; junction bases with no gene match: 15. The CDR3 has 17 residues. Germline CDR1 SGHRS, CDR2 YFSETQ. The CDR3 nucleotides read TGCGCCAGCAGCTTGGCCAGACTAGCGGGAAGGGGCAATGAGCAGTACTTC. It encodes CASSLARLAGRGNEQYF.

The chain carries TRBV7-9 and TRBJ2-3; D is unresolved. The CDR3 totals 13 residues. Trimming cost V 5 bases and J 6 bases, with 12 bases left between them. Germline loops: CDR1 SEHNR, CDR2 FQNEAQ (reference sequence). CDR3 loop: CASSRPAGDTQYF. The CDR3 region has the DNA TGTGCCAGCAGCCGCCCGGCAGGCGATACGCAGTATTTT.

This clonotype has more than one count but fewer than ten. The chain has TRBV20-1 and TRBJ1-6; D is unresolved. Germline V lookup: CDR1 DFQATT, CDR2 SNEGSKA (reference sequence). The CDR3 consists of 15 residues. Trimming pared 3 bases from V and 0 bases from J, leaving 9 bases between. This CDR3 reads CSASPTDSYNSPLHF. The CDR3 bases are TGCAGTGCTAGCCCGACGGACTCCTATAATTCACCCCTCCACTTT.

This clonotype has only a few counts. The chain uses TRBV20-1 and TRBJ2-1; D is uncertain. The CDR3 runs 14 residues. Germline CDR1 and CDR2: DFQATT and SNEGSKA (reference sequence). V lost 3 bases and J lost 6, with 15 bases in between. The CDR3: CSASISLNSNEQFF. The CDR3 DNA reads as TGCAGTGCTAGCATCAGCCTAAACTCCAATGAGCAGTTCTTC.

This chain uses TRBV2 with TRBJ2-2; D is uncertain. The CDR3 length is 13 residues. V lost 6 bases and J 9 bases, leaving 14 bases between the germline ends. CDR1 and CDR2 from the germline V gene are SNHLY and FYNNEI. The DNA for the CDR3 is TGTGCCAGCAGGGCCTCTTTTGGGAGGGAGCTGTTTTTT. Its protein is CASRASFGRELFF.

V usage is TRBV6-1 and J usage is TRBJ2-5; 12 bases fit TRBD2. The J call may be incorrect, as the DNA end agrees better with TRBJ2-7. This CDR3 contains 15 residues. Germline CDR1 reads MNHNS; CDR2 reads SASEGT. CDR3 nucleotide sequence: TGTGCCAGCAGTGAGTCCCTAGCGGGGGGGCGCGAGCAGTACTTC. It is translated as CASSESLAGGREQYF.

The V gene is TRBV5-1, the J gene TRBJ1-1; no definite D call. The V end lost 0 bases, the J end lost 3 bases, and 6 bases lay between the germline ends. Germline loops: CDR1 SGHRS, CDR2 YFSETQ. This CDR3 region has 13 residues. The CDR3 sequence is CASSLDSYTEAFF. CDR3 coding DNA: TGCGCCAGCAGCTTGGACAGCTACACTGAAGCTTTCTTT.

This clonotype has more than one count but fewer than ten. J is TRBJ2-7 and V is TRBV28; 11 bases are a match to TRBD2. The CDR3 has 13 residues. Germline-derived CDR1 and CDR2 are MDHEN and SYDVKM. V lost 7 bases, J lost 8 bases, and 7 bases stayed unmatched. The CDR3 DNA follows: TGTGCCAGCATTACTAGCGGGAGTGGAAAGCAGTACTTC. Protein: CASITSGSGKQYF.

The chain recombines TRBV4-2 with TRBJ2-1; 12 bases match TRBD2. Germline V CDR1 and CDR2: LGHNA, YNFKEQ. The CDR3 extends over 19 amino acids. The trim removed 0 bases at V and 5 bases at J, leaving 11 bases unmatched. CDR3 in DNA: TGTGCCAGCAGCCAAGATCCCCTAGCGGGAGGGAGGATCGACAATGAGCAGTTCTTC. Translated: CASSQDPLAGGRIDNEQFF.

This chain's CDR3 is CASNLRPGTAEKLFF. CDR3 sequence (DNA): TGTGCCAGCAATCTCAGGCCCGGGACAGCCGAAAAACTGTTTTTT. V and J are TRBV4-2 and TRBJ1-4; 7 bases line up with TRBD1. With V trimmed by 7 bases and J by 8 bases, 13 bases remained unmatched. The CDR3 contains 15 residues. Germline CDR1 and CDR2: LGHNA and YNFKEQ.

J is TRBJ2-7 and V is TRBV10-3; 11 bases line up with TRBD2. After removal of 4 bases from V and 7 bases from J, the junction contained 9 bases not matched to a gene. The CDR3 has 15 residues. Germline CDR1 reads ENHRY; CDR2 reads SYGVKD. The CDR3 is CAISGGTSGYNEQYF. The CDR3 nucleotides read TGTGCCATCAGTGGCGGGACTAGCGGTTACAATGAGCAGTACTTC.

This clonotype turned up a few times. The rearrangement joins TRBV6-5 to TRBJ1-5, with D uncertain. This CDR3 is 15 amino acids long. V gave up 5 bases and J gave up 4 bases, with 15 bases separating them. Germline lookup yields CDR1 MNHEY and CDR2 SVGAGI. This chain's CDR3 is CASSALRARNQPQHF. CDR3 DNA sequence: TGTGCCAGCAGTGCCCTCCGGGCCCGGAATCAGCCCCAGCATTTT.

The chain has TRBV2 and TRBJ2-2, with 8 nucleotides matching TRBD1. There are 14 residues in the CDR3. Germline V gives CDR1 SNHLY, CDR2 FYNNEI. V dropped 6 bases and J dropped 0; count of bases not matched to a gene: 0. CDR3 nucleotides: TGTGCCAGCAGGACAGGGGCGAACACCGGGGAGCTGTTTTTT. Translating gives CASRTGANTGELFF.